This T cell receptor (beta chain) originates from a study of blood T cells in healthy people across ages (dated by TCRdb to the mid-2010s). Context from the whole study: In model experiments, template switching captured about one uniquely barcoded TCR beta cDNA molecule for every two T cells. To track age-related changes in TCR beta repertoire diversity, the study relied on deep sequencing normalized with unique cDNA molecular identifiers. The donors were split into four age groups: young (average around 15 years), middle-aged (about 40), aged (roughly 68) and long-lived (approximately 80). To avoid experimental bias, donors of different ages were randomly spread across the sequencing lanes. Using the same blood draw, the study looked at two additional independent replicas of 1 million unique cDNA reads for two donors, one aged 18 to 29 and the other aged 80 or older. Beyond this particular receptor, the publication reports: Bulk unsorted PBMC profiling prevented conclusive comparison of naive and antigen-experienced compartments. The CMV infection status of donors was not known, potentially confounding age-related changes in expanded clonotypes. Total diversity estimates from one million sequenced T cells were considered lower bounds and underestimates. As age increased, observed TCR beta diversity per million T cells dropped in a roughly linear way, and a significant reduction was already evident by age roughly 40. The percentage of naive T cells measured by flow cytometry correlated strongly with observed TCR beta diversity. Compared with the aged group, the long-lived group had more naive CD4+ T cells, fewer expanded clones and increased TCR diversity, a pattern suggesting age selection.

A note on this clonotype: Its antigen is still unknown. No base qualities exist here, and no much larger clone lies one base off it.

Between the V and J ends, shortened by 4 bases and 4 bases respectively, the junction contains 8 bases. The CDR3 runs 12 amino acids, cysteine and phenylalanine included. The CDR3 DNA has 36 bases and is translated from base 1. CDR1 and CDR2 are drawn from the germline V gene (reference sequence): LNHNV, YYDKDF. Libraries were made using 5' RACE. The sample was run on an Illumina HiSeq 2500. A second PCR of 7 to 11 cycles was performed with a sample-barcoded 5' primer and a J-beta primer mix. Each TCR beta cDNA molecule received a unique molecular identifier from a template-switch 5' adaptor carrying 12 random nucleotides. Each sample yielded at least 2.5 million CDR3-containing paired-end reads. First-strand cDNA synthesis was performed from all RNA using the Mint cDNA synthesis kit, with priming by a TRBC-specific oligonucleotide. Following uracil-DNA glycosylase treatment, a first 18-cycle PCR with universal primers M1SS and BC2_uni_R was performed on all cDNA. The original pipeline was this. For normalization, 1 million high-quality reads were randomly selected from each sample, with every read carrying a distinct molecular identifier. Instead of being binned into consensus sequences, reads with shared molecular identifiers were discarded. CDR3 identification, clonotype clustering and error correction used MiTCR with a Q25 quality threshold and the strictest error-elimination algorithm. A nonparametric unseen species model with Euler transformation was used to estimate lower-bound total TCR beta diversity. TCRdb trimmed public reads at Q25 via fastp, called clones via MiXCR and kept in-frame beta chains. Identical CDR3 proteins give one entry, which carries the most common genes and DNA. Here the V and J calls rest on TCRdb's processing, not on the authors' analysis. The sample includes over a million distinct CDR3 sequences, with less than 50% observed a single time. Approximately 17% of the sample goes to the ten largest clones.

Systemically healthy Caucasian individuals from Russia, 35 to 40 in total and aged about 6 to 90 years, were included as donors. Around 9.7 milliliters of peripheral blood were collected from each donor into EDTA-treated Vacutainer tubes. Ficoll-Paque density-gradient centrifugation was used to isolate PBMCs, with at least 6 million obtained per sample. Total RNA, at least 6 micrograms per sample, was extracted from PBMCs with Trizol reagent. For every donor, flow cytometry on a PBMC aliquot measured the percentage of naive CD45RAhigh/CD27high T cells. The sequencing sample was made of blood. The V and J segments used are TRBV15 and TRBJ2-7; D gene: possibly TRBD2, on 5 matching bases. This TCR came from a woman aged 55 to 70 in good health. This receptor has the CDR3 CATSTGSYEQYF. In nucleotide form, the sequence is TGTGCCACCAGCACGGGGTCGTACGAGCAGTACTTC. The variable domain in full, with residues beyond the CDR3 obtained from the reference TRBV15 and TRBJ2-7 genes, is DAMVIQNPRYQVTQFGKPVTLSCSQTLNHNVMYWYQQKSSQAPKLLFHYYDKDFNNEADTPDNFQSRRPNTSFCFLDIRSPGLGDTAMYLCATSTGSYEQYFGPGTRLTVT.